This T cell receptor (beta chain) was retrieved from a study of shared T cell receptors in the human thymus. Only in-frame clones appear in the TCRdb table, and some are missing; sequencing was by immunoSEQ multiplex PCR. The table lists 700,000 or so clones, 70% to 90% of them singletons. V dropped 4 bases and J dropped 7 bases, with 19 bases sitting between them. This CDR3 has 16 residues. Germline CDR1 reads MGHRA; CDR2 reads YSYEKL. A further study also used this sample, focusing on human thymus T cells.

The chain has TRBV4-1 and TRBJ1-4; D is uncertain. Sequencing input: thymocytes. The source is a girl under two years old with a congenital heart defect. CDR3 sequence (DNA): TGCGCCAGCAGCCCGGTCCTAAGTCGAGGTTTTGAAAAACTGTTTTTT. This translates into CASSPVLSRGFEKLFF.